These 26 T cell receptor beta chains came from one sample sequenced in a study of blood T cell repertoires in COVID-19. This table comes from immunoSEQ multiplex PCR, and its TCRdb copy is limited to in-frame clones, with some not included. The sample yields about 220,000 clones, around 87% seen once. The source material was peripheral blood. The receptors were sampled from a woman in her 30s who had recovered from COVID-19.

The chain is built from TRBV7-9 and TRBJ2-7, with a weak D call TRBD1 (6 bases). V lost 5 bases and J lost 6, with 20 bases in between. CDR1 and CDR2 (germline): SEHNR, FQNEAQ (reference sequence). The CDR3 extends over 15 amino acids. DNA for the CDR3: TGTGCCAGCAGCCCCTGGGATAGCAGAGGGGGCGAGCAGTACTTC. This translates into CASSPWDSRGGEQYF.

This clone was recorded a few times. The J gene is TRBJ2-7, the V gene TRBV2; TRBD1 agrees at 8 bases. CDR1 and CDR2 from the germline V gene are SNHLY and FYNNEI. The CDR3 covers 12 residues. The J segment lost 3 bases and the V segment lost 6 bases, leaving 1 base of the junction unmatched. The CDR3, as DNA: TGTGCCAGCAGGGACAGGGTCTACGAGCAGTACTTC. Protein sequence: CASRDRVYEQYF.

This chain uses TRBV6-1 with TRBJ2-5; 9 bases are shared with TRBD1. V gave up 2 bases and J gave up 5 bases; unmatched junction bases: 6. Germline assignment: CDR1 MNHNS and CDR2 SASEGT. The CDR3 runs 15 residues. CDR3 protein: CASSELWTGDETQYF. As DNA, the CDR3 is TGTGCCAGCAGTGAACTTTGGACAGGGGATGAGACCCAGTACTTC.

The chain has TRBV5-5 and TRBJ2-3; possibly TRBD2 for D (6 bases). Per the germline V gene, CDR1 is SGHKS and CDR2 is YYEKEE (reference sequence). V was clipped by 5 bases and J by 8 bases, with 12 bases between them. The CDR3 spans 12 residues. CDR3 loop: CASRSTSGTQYF. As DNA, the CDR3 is TGTGCCAGCAGGTCGACTAGTGGTACGCAGTATTTT.

DNA for the CDR3: TGTGCCAGCAGTCACGGACAGGATAGCAATCAGCCCCAGCATTTT. Translation: CASSHGQDSNQPQHF. The rearrangement joins TRBV6-5 to TRBJ1-5; 7 bases are a match to TRBD1. V dropped 5 bases and J dropped 0; count of bases not matched to a gene: 4. This CDR3 spans 15 amino acids. Germline V gene data show CDR1 as MNHEY and CDR2 as SVGAGI.

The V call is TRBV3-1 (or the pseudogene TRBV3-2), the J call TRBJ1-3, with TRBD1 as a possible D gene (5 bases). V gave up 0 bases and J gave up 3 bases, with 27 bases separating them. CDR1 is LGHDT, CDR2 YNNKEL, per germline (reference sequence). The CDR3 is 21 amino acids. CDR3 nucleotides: TGTGCCAGCAGCCAAGAGTTCTACTGGGGCAGGGATTTGCTTGTTGGAAACACCATATATTTT. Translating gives CASSQEFYWGRDLLVGNTIYF.

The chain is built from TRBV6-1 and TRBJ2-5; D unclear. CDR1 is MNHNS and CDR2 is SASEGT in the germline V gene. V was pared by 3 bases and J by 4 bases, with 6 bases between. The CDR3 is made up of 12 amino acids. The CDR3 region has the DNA TGTGCCAGCAGTGAGCGTCGAGAGACCCAGTACTTC. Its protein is CASSERRETQYF.

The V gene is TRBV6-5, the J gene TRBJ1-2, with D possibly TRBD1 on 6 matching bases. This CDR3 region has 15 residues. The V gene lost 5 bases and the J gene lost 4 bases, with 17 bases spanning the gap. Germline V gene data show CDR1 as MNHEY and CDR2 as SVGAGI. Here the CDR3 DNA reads TGTGCCAGCAGTCCCGAGAGGGGGTCTAGCTATGGCTACACCTTC. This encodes CASSPERGSSYGYTF.

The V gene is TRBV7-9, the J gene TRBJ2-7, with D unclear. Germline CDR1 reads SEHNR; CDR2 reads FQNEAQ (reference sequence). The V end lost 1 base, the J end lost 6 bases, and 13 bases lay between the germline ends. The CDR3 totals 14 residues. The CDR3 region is CASSLVVAPSEQYF. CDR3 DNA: TGTGCCAGCAGCTTAGTAGTAGCACCTAGCGAGCAGTACTTC.

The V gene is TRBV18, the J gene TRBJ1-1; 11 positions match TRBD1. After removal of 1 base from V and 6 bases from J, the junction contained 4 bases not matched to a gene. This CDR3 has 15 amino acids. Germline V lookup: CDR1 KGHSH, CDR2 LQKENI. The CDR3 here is CASSPQAGQGAEAFF. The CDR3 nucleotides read TGTGCCAGCTCACCACAGGCGGGACAGGGGGCTGAAGCTTTCTTT.

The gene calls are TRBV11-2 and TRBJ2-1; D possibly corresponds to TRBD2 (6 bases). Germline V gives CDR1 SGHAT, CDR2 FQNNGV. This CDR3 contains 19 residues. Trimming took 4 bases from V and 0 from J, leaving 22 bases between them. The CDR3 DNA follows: TGTGCCAGCAGCTCCCAACCCGCTGCGGTCGGGAGCTCCTACAATGAGCAGTTCTTC. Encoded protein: CASSSQPAAVGSSYNEQFF.

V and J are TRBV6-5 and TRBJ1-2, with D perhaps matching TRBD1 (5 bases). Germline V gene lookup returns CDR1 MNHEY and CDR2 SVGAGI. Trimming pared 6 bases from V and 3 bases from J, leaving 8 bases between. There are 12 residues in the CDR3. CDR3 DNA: TGTGCCAGCAGGACAGAGGACTATGGCTACACCTTC. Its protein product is CASRTEDYGYTF.

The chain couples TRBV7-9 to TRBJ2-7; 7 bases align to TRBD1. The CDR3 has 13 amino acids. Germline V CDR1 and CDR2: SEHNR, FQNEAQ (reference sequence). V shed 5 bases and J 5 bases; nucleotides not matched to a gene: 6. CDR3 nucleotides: TGTGCCAGCAGCGCGACAGGGAAGCACGAGCAGTACTTC. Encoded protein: CASSATGKHEQYF.

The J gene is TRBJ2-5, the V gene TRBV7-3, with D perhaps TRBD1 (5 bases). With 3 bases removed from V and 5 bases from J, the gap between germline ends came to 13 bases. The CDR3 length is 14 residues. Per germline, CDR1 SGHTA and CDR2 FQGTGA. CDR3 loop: CASSFYGAGETQYF. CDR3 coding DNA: TGTGCCAGCAGCTTTTATGGGGCCGGGGAGACCCAGTACTTC.

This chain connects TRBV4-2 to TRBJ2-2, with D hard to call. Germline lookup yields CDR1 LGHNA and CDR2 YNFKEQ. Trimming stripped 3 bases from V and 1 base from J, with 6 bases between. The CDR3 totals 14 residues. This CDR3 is CASSQLVNTGELFF. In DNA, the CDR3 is TGTGCCAGCAGCCAGTTAGTGAACACCGGGGAGCTGTTTTTT.

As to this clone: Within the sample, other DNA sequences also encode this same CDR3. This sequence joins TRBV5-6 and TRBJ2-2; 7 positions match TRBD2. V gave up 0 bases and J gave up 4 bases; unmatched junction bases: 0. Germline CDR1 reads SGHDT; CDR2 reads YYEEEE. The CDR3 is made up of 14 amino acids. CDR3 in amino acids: CASSLGLATGELFF. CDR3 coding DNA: TGTGCCAGCAGCTTGGGACTAGCCACCGGGGAGCTGTTTTTT. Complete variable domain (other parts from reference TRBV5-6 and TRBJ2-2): DAGVTQSPTHLIKTRGQQVTLRCSPKSGHDTVSWYQQALGQGPQFIFQYYEEEERQRGNFPDRFSGHQFPNYSSELNVNALLLGDSALYLCASSLGLATGELFFGEGSRLTVL.

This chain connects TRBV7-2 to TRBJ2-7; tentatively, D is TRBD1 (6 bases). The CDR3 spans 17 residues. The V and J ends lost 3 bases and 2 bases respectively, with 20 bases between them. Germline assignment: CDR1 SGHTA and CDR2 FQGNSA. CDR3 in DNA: TGTGCCAGCAGCTTGGGGGTCTTAGGACAGTTCGCCTACGAGCAGTACTTC. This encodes CASSLGVLGQFAYEQYF.

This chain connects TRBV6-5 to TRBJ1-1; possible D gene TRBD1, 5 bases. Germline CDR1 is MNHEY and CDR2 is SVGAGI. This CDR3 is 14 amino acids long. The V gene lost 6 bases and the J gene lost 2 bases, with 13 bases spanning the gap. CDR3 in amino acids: CASSQHQGNTEAFF. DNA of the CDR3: TGTGCCAGCAGCCAACACCAGGGTAACACTGAAGCTTTCTTT.

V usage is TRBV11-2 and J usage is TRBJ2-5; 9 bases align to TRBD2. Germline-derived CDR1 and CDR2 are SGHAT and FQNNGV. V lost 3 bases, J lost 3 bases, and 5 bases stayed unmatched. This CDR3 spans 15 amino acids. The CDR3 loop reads CASSLAGGVKETQYF. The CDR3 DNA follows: TGTGCCAGCAGCTTGGCGGGGGGGGTAAAAGAGACCCAGTACTTC.

The chain's CDR3 is CASSFRGEDTQYF. DNA for the CDR3: TGTGCCAGCAGCTTCCGCGGTGAGGATACGCAGTATTTT. This chain uses TRBV11-2 with TRBJ2-3; D unclear. The CDR3 consists of 13 residues. CDR1 and CDR2 (germline): SGHAT, FQNNGV. V was cut by 3 bases and J by 6 bases, with 10 bases left in between.

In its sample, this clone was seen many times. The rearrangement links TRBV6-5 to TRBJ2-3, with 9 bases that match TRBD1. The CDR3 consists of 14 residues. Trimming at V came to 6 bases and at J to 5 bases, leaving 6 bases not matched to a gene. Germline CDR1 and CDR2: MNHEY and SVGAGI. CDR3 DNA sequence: TGTGCCAGCAGCTCGGGACAGGGTAAAGATACGCAGTATTTT. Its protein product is CASSSGQGKDTQYF.

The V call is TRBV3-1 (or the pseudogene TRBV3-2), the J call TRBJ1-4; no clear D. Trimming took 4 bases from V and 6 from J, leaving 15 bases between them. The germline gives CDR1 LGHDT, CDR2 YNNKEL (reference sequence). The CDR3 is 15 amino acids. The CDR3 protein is CASSRAGSGDEKLFF. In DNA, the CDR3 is TGTGCCAGCAGCCGAGCCGGCTCCGGGGATGAAAAACTGTTTTTT.

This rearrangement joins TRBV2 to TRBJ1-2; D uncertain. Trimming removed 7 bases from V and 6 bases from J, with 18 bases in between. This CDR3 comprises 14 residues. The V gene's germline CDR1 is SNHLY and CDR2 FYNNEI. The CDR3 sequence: CASNPSDTGNGYTF. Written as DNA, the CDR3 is TGTGCCAGCAATCCAAGTGATACGGGGAATGGCTACACCTTC.

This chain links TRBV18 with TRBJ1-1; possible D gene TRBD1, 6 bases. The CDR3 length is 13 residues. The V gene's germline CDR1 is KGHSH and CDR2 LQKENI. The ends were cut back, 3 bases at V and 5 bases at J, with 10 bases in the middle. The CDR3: CASSPSQGTEAFF. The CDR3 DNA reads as TGTGCCAGCTCACCGAGCCAGGGGACTGAAGCTTTCTTT.

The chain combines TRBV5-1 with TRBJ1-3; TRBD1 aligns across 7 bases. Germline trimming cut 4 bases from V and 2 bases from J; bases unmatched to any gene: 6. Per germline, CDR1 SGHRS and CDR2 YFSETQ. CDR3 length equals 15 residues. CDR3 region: CASSPTGVPGNTIYF. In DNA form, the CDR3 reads TGCGCCAGCAGCCCTACAGGGGTCCCTGGAAACACCATATATTTT.

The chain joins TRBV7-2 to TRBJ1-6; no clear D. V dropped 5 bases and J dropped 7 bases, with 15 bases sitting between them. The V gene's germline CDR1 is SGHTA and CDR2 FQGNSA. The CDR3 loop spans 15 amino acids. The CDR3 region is CASSTQVSPNSPLHF. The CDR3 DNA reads TGTGCCAGCAGCACTCAGGTCTCCCCCAATTCACCCCTCCACTTT.